Detailed here is one TCR beta chain. Germline V gene lookup returns CDR1 SNHLY and CDR2 FYNNEI. V was clipped by 6 bases and J by 8 bases, with 16 bases between them. The CDR3 sequence is 13 residues long. The sample originates from a study of blood T cell repertoires in COVID-19. Background on the study: PBMCs, B-cell-depleted T cells, or T cells provided the cDNA or gDNA that made up the material.

Sequenced by immunoSEQ multiplex PCR; TCRdb stores in-frame clones only, minus some. The table has 430,000 or so clones, more than 70% seen once. The TCR was taken from a woman aged 18-29 years who had been exposed to COVID-19. This sequence joins TRBV2 and TRBJ1-1; D call uncertain. Sequencing was carried out using PBMCs or T cells enriched from blood (not recorded which). CDR3 region: CASSRTEVGEAFF. Written as DNA, the CDR3 is TGTGCCAGCAGCCGGACGGAGGTAGGGGAAGCTTTCTTT. Full variable domain (missing parts from reference TRBV2 and TRBJ1-1): EPEVTQTPSHQVTQMGQEVILRCVPISNHLYFYWYRQILGQKVEFLVSFYNNEISEKSEIFDDQFSVERPDGSNFTLKIRSTKLEDSAMYFCASSRTEVGEAFFGQGTRLTVV.